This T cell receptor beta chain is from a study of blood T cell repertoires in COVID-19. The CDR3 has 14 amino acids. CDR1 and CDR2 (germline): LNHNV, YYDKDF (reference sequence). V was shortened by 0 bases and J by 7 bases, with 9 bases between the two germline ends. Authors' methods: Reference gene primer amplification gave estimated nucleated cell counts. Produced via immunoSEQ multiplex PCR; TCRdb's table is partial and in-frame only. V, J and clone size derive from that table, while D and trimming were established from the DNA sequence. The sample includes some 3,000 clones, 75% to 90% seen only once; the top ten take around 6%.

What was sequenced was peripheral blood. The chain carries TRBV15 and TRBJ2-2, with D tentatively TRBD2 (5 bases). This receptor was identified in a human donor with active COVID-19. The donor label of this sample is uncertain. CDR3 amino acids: CATSRDRGIGELFF. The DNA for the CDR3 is TGTGCCACCAGCAGAGATCGGGGAATCGGGGAGCTGTTTTTT.